This T cell receptor (beta chain) originates from a study of Graves' ophthalmopathy and Graves' hyperthyroidism. Study results and limitations: Blood contained most expanded thyroid clonotypes exceeding 0.001 frequency. It was with 70.59% sensitivity and about 73% specificity that the model predicted ophthalmopathy progression.

Amplification from RNA transcripts yielded the TCR beta CDR3 regions. HTBI primers were employed in first-round RT-PCR, then a second-round multiplex PCR followed. TCRdb independently ran MiXCR on the multiplex PCR reads; one entry per CDR3 protein. The sample comprises over 450,000 distinct CDR3 sequences, around an eighth of which are singletons, and 9.8% rests with the top ten. Comments on this clonotype: Its antigen is unknown.

The germline V gene encodes CDR1 SGHAT and CDR2 FQDESV (reference sequence). Trimming at V came to 1 base and at J to 0 bases, leaving 13 bases not matched to a gene. This CDR3 spans 19 amino acids. The clonotype comes from a woman in her twenties or thirties with Graves' ophthalmopathy. What was sequenced was blood. This rearrangement joins TRBV11-1 to TRBJ2-7, with TRBD1 matching 9 bases. The CDR3 bases are TGTGCCAGCAGCTTAGGGGGGACAGGGACGTTAAAACACTCCTACGAGCAGTACTTC. Protein sequence: CASSLGGTGTLKHSYEQYF.